The TCR beta chain under discussion was sequenced for a study of PD-1 blockade in classical Hodgkin lymphoma. Study summary: Nivolumab was given intravenously to patients at 3 mg/kg every 2 weeks.

General study points: There was a significant rise in CD4+ TCR diversity by C4D1, with no such rise for CD8+. Exclusion was the outcome for patients who began nivolumab under 1 year after ASCT.

Concerning this clone itself: Its antigen remains unknown.

Clones were read by immunoSEQ multiplex PCR, and TCRdb kept only the in-frame ones, dropping some. The data show over 10,000 clones, about 93% seen once. Exposure to brentuximab vedotin varied, and each patient had relapsed following autologous stem cell transplantation. Germline V gives CDR1 MNHEY, CDR2 SVGAGI. The CDR3 is 11 amino acids. V was clipped by 7 bases and J by 9 bases; unmatched bases: 6. The TCR sequence derives from a human donor with classical Hodgkin lymphoma. This chain connects TRBV6-5 to TRBJ2-7; 7 bases are a match to TRBD1. The specimen was peripheral blood mononuclear cells (PBMCs), collected at baseline. This CDR3 is CASTQGGLQYF. In DNA, the CDR3 is TGTGCCAGCACCCAAGGGGGCCTGCAGTACTTC.